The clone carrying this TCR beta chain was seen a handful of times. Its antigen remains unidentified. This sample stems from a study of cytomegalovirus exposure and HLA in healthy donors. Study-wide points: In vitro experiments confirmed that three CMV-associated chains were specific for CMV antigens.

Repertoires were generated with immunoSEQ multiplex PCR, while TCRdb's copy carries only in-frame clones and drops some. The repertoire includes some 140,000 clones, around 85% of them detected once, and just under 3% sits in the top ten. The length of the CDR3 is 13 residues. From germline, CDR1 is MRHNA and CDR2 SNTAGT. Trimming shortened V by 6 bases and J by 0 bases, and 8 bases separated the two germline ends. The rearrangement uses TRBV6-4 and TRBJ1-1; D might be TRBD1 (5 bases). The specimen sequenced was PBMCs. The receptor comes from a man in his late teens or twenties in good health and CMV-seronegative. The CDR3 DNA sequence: TGTGCCAGCAGAGGACACATGAACACTGAAGCTTTCTTT. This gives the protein CASRGHMNTEAFF.